This entry describes one T cell receptor beta chain. Using immunoSEQ multiplex PCR, the repertoire was profiled, and TCRdb retains in-frame clones only, with some absent. Among over 150,000 clones, over 80% were seen once, and the ten largest hold around 7%. This specimen comes from a study of blood T cell repertoires in COVID-19. The Seattle site enrolled patients during active infection and followed them longitudinally. Per the germline V gene, CDR1 is SGHTA and CDR2 is FQGNSA. V trimming: 2 bases; J trimming: 8 bases; junction bases outside the gene matches: 8. The CDR3 runs to 14 residues. Sample: peripheral blood. The chain links TRBV7-2 to TRBJ2-7; 8 bases fit TRBD2. This TCR came from a woman aged 40 to 50 with COVID-19, enrolled during active disease. The CDR3 reads CASSLSLAVDKQYF. The CDR3 bases are TGTGCCAGCAGCTTATCACTAGCGGTGGATAAGCAGTACTTC.